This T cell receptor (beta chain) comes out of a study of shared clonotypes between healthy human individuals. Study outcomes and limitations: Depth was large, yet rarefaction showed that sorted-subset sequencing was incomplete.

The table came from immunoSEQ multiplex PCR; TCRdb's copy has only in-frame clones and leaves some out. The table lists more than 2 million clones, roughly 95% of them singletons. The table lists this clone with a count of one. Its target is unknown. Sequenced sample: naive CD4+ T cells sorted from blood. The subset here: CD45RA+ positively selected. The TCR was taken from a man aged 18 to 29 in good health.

CDR3 bases: TGTGCCAGCAGGCAGGGTTGGGAACTCGCATCCTACGAGCAGTACTTC. As protein: CASRQGWELASYEQYF. The chain uses TRBV27 and TRBJ2-7; possible D gene TRBD1, 5 bases. Germline assignment: CDR1 MNHEY and CDR2 SMNVEV (reference sequence). V gave up 6 bases and J gave up 1 base, with 19 bases separating them. The CDR3 has 16 amino acids.